Shown below are 32 T cell receptor beta chains from a single sample sequenced in a study of shared clonotypes between healthy human individuals. Naive CD8 cells, CD45RO-negative and positively selected for CCR7, excluded terminally differentiated effector memory CD45RA+ cells. Libraries were prepared by immunoSEQ multiplex PCR; TCRdb keeps only in-frame clonotypes and omits some of them. This repertoire shows some 2,100,000 clones, 85% to 95% found once; its top ten account for 1.5% to 2%. Sequencing was done on a sample of naive CD8+ T cells from PBMCs. The receptor source for this set is a man between 18 and 35 years old in good health. Some clones in this sample may be carry-over from other donors' samples.

This chain links TRBV27 with TRBJ1-2; 9 nucleotides agree with TRBD1. This CDR3 comprises 14 residues. Germline V gives CDR1 MNHEY, CDR2 SMNVEV (reference sequence). The J segment lost 4 bases and the V segment lost 6 bases, leaving 6 bases of the junction unmatched. This CDR3 reads CASRPGQGTYGYTF. DNA for the CDR3: TGTGCCAGCAGACCGGGACAGGGAACCTATGGCTACACCTTC.

The chain combines TRBV4-2 with TRBJ2-1; 14 bases line up with TRBD2. J was trimmed by 0 bases and V by 4 bases; bases with no gene match: 5. This CDR3 is 18 amino acids long. Germline assignment: CDR1 LGHNA and CDR2 YNFKEQ. The DNA of the CDR3 is TGTGCCAGCAGCCCCGGACTAGCGGGAGGCAGCTCCTACAATGAGCAGTTCTTC. As protein: CASSPGLAGGSSYNEQFF.

About this clone: This specimen includes other DNA sequences encoding the same CDR3. The chain has TRBV5-6 and TRBJ2-1; no firm D call. The germline gives CDR1 SGHDT, CDR2 YYEEEE. This CDR3 is built from 11 residues. Trimming took 4 bases from V and 10 from J, leaving 9 bases between them. The CDR3 is CASSLGPEQFF. The CDR3 nucleotides read TGTGCCAGCAGCCTTGGTCCGGAGCAGTTCTTC.

V gene TRBV18 combines with J gene TRBJ1-1; TRBD1 might be the D (5 bases). The V gene's germline CDR1 is KGHSH and CDR2 LQKENI. V was cut by 2 bases and J by 4 bases, with 8 bases left in between. The CDR3 extends over 13 amino acids. The CDR3 loop reads CASSPVGGTEAFF. The CDR3 nucleotides read TGTGCCAGCTCACCAGTCGGGGGCACTGAAGCTTTCTTT.

A word on this clone: Other DNA sequences of this sample code for an identical CDR3. The chain couples TRBV7-9 to TRBJ2-7, with TRBD2 matching over 9 bases. The V gene end was trimmed by 5 bases and the J gene end by 1 base; junction bases not matched to a gene: 6. In germline, CDR1 is SEHNR, CDR2 FQNEAQ (reference sequence). The CDR3 has 15 residues. The CDR3, as DNA: TGTGCCAGCAGCCCCAGTAGCGGGAGTTCCTACGAGCAGTACTTC. Encoded protein: CASSPSSGSSYEQYF.

The V and J genes are TRBV28 and TRBJ2-1; perhaps TRBD2 as D (5 bases). The CDR3 has 18 residues. The germline V gene encodes CDR1 MDHEN and CDR2 SYDVKM. V dropped 5 bases and J dropped 5 bases, with 25 bases sitting between them. In DNA, the CDR3 is TGTGCCAGCAGTACCGATACTAGTTTTGCGGATCAAAACAATGAGCAGTTCTTC. This sequence encodes CASSTDTSFADQNNEQFF.

The V gene is TRBV9, the J gene TRBJ2-2; 8 bases are a match to TRBD1. This CDR3 is 16 amino acids long. Looked up from germline, CDR1 is SGDLS and CDR2 is YYNGEE. V lost 4 bases and J lost 1; bases outside the gene matches: 6. CDR3 coding DNA: TGTGCCAGCAGCCCCGAAGGGACAGGGAACACCGGGGAGCTGTTTTTT. Its protein product is CASSPEGTGNTGELFF.

The J gene is TRBJ2-1, the V gene TRBV7-2; the D is unclear. In germline, CDR1 is SGHTA, CDR2 FQGNSA. Trimming took off 1 base at V and 6 bases at J, with 7 bases between the two ends. This CDR3 region has 13 residues. The CDR3 nucleotides are TGTGCCAGCAGCTTAGGTCCTATCAATGAGCAGTTCTTC. This codes for CASSLGPINEQFF. Looking up the rest from reference TRBV7-2 and TRBJ2-1 gives the full variable domain: GAGVSQSPSNKVTEKGKDVELRCDPISGHTALYWYRQSLGQGLEFLIYFQGNSAPDKSGLPSDRFSAERTGGSVSTLTIQRTQQEDSAVYLCASSLGPINEQFFGPGTRLTVL.

The CDR3 DNA reads as TGTGCCAGCACTGCCGGGACAGCCCAAGAGACCCAGTACTTC. This codes for CASTAGTAQETQYF. This rearrangement joins TRBV6-5 to TRBJ2-5; TRBD1 matches at 7 bases. The germline V gene encodes CDR1 MNHEY and CDR2 SVGAGI. CDR3 length: 14 residues. V shed 7 bases and J 1 base; nucleotides not matched to a gene: 6.

The rearrangement uses TRBV4-3 and TRBJ2-7, with no clear D. The CDR3 extends over 14 amino acids. Trimming removed 0 bases from V and 2 bases from J, with 8 bases in between. Germline V lookup: CDR1 LGHNA, CDR2 YSLEER. The CDR3 sequence: CASSQDGEPYEQYF. The CDR3, as DNA: TGCGCCAGCAGCCAAGACGGCGAACCCTACGAGCAGTACTTC.

V usage is TRBV7-2 and J usage is TRBJ2-2, with 9 positions matching TRBD2. Germline CDR1 reads SGHTA; CDR2 reads FQGNSA. The CDR3 consists of 16 residues. V lost 1 base to trimming and J lost 5 bases; unmatched junction nucleotides: 5. CDR3: CASSLVTSGPTGELFF. The CDR3, as DNA: TGTGCCAGCAGCTTAGTTACTAGCGGGCCTACCGGGGAGCTGTTTTTT.

This CDR3 reads CASGNSGANVLTF. The CDR3 bases are TGTGCCAGCGGTAACTCTGGGGCCAACGTCCTGACTTTC. The chain combines TRBV25-1 with TRBJ2-6; D is unclear. Germline CDR1 reads MGHDK; CDR2 reads SYGVNS. This CDR3 is 13 amino acids long. V was cut by 8 bases and J by 0 bases, with 5 bases left in between. Supplemented by reference TRBV25-1 and TRBJ2-6, the full variable domain reads EADIYQTPRYLVIGTGKKITLECSQTMGHDKMYWYQQDPGMELHLIHYSYGVNSTEKGDLSSESTVSRIRTEHFPLTLESARPSHTSQYLCASGNSGANVLTFGAGSRLTVL.

The gene calls are TRBV19 and TRBJ2-3, with TRBD2 matching over 7 bases. V lost 0 bases to trimming and J lost 4 bases; unmatched junction nucleotides: 16. The CDR3 extends over 19 amino acids. In germline, CDR1 is LNHDA, CDR2 SQIVND (reference sequence). CDR3 protein: CASSIDLGGAGRVADTQYF. In DNA, the CDR3 is TGTGCCAGTAGTATAGATCTTGGTGGAGCGGGAAGGGTCGCAGATACGCAGTATTTT.

The chain joins TRBV28 to TRBJ1-2; D not resolved. The germline V gene has CDR1 MDHEN and CDR2 SYDVKM. This CDR3 is built from 11 residues. The V gene lost 10 bases and the J gene lost 5 bases, with 11 bases spanning the gap. This CDR3 reads CATRTEYGYTF. The CDR3 DNA reads as TGTGCCACCAGGACGGAATATGGCTACACCTTC.

This sequence joins TRBV29-1 and TRBJ2-7, with D unclear. This CDR3 spans 12 amino acids. The V end lost 7 bases, the J end lost 3 bases, and 13 bases lay between the germline ends. Germline CDR1 and CDR2: SQVTM and ANQGSEA. CDR3 bases: TGCAGCGCCCTAGGTAGACACTACGAGCAGTACTTC. The encoded protein is CSALGRHYEQYF.

The chain recombines TRBV18 with TRBJ1-4; D is undetermined. Germline values: CDR1 KGHSH, CDR2 LQKENI. The length of the CDR3 is 13 residues. V was trimmed by 6 bases and J by 5 bases, leaving 10 bases between them. The CDR3 is CASSAGENEKLFF. CDR3 coding DNA: TGTGCCAGCTCGGCAGGAGAAAATGAAAAACTGTTTTTT. Full variable domain (remainder filled in from reference TRBV18 and TRBJ1-4): NAGVMQNPRHLVRRRGQEARLRCSPMKGHSHVYWYRQLPEEGLKFMVYLQKENIIDESGMPKERFSAEFPKEGPSILRIQQVVRGDSAAYFCASSAGENEKLFFGSGTQLSVL.

This clone was counted between two and nine times. This chain joins TRBV14 and TRBJ2-1, with TRBD1 matching over 8 bases. The CDR3 consists of 14 residues. Germline V CDR1 and CDR2: SGHDN, FVKESK. V shed 3 bases, J shed 9 bases, and the junction held 7 bases outside the gene matches. Here the CDR3 DNA reads TGTGCCAGCAGCCACCGGACAGGGCGCGGTGAGCAGTTCTTC. Translated, it gives CASSHRTGRGEQFF.

This chain links TRBV4-1 with TRBJ1-1, with D possibly TRBD1 on 5 matching bases. Germline loops: CDR1 MGHRA, CDR2 YSYEKL. Trimming pared 1 base from V and 4 bases from J, leaving 19 bases between. The CDR3 has 17 amino acids. This CDR3 reads CASSQVGARTPSTEAFF. CDR3 nucleotide sequence: TGCGCCAGCAGCCAAGTTGGGGCGCGTACCCCGTCCACTGAAGCTTTCTTT.

This rearrangement joins TRBV9 to TRBJ2-5; 10 nucleotides agree with TRBD2. Looked up from germline, CDR1 is SGDLS and CDR2 is YYNGEE. This CDR3 is built from 16 residues. V was clipped by 0 bases and J by 2 bases; unmatched bases: 4. CDR3 in amino acids: CASSVATSGEQETQYF. The CDR3 DNA reads as TGTGCCAGCAGCGTAGCTACTAGCGGGGAACAAGAGACCCAGTACTTC. Full variable domain (remainder filled in from reference TRBV9 and TRBJ2-5): DSGVTQTPKHLITATGQRVTLRCSPRSGDLSVYWYQQSLDQGLQFLIQYYNGEERAKGNILERFSAQQFPDLHSELNLSSLELGDSALYFCASSVATSGEQETQYFGPGTRLLVL.

CDR3 sequence (DNA): TGCAGCGTTTTAGTAAACGAGCAGTACTTC. This codes for CSVLVNEQYF. The V call is TRBV29-1, the J call TRBJ2-7; no firm D call. The CDR3 loop spans 10 amino acids. Trimming left V 5 bases short and J 5 bases short, with 7 bases between. The germline V gene encodes CDR1 SQVTM and CDR2 ANQGSEA.

The genes are TRBV14 and TRBJ2-1; 11 positions match TRBD2. The J segment lost 2 bases and the V segment lost 3 bases, leaving 3 bases of the junction unmatched. The CDR3 length is 16 residues. Germline V gene lookup returns CDR1 SGHDN and CDR2 FVKESK. For the CDR3, the DNA is TGTGCCAGCAGCCACTTTAGCGGGAGGGCCTACAATGAGCAGTTCTTC. It specifies CASSHFSGRAYNEQFF.

This chain links TRBV7-2 with TRBJ2-2, with 7 bases matching TRBD1. V shed 8 bases and J 6 bases; nucleotides not matched to a gene: 18. The CDR3 extends over 17 amino acids. Germline CDR1 is SGHTA and CDR2 is FQGNSA. CDR3 DNA sequence: TGTGCCAGCCGGGACAGAGGACTCTTATCACCCGCCGGGGAGCTGTTTTTT. This gives the protein CASRDRGLLSPAGELFF.

The chain combines TRBV5-6 with TRBJ2-7; TRBD1 aligns across 9 bases. V shed 4 bases, J shed 3 bases, and the junction held 5 bases outside the gene matches. Germline V lookup: CDR1 SGHDT, CDR2 YYEEEE. The CDR3 sequence is 14 residues long. CDR3 sequence: CASSPGTGFYEQYF. The CDR3 nucleotides read TGTGCCAGCAGCCCCGGGACAGGGTTCTACGAGCAGTACTTC. Full variable domain (missing parts from reference TRBV5-6 and TRBJ2-7): DAGVTQSPTHLIKTRGQQVTLRCSPKSGHDTVSWYQQALGQGPQFIFQYYEEEERQRGNFPDRFSGHQFPNYSSELNVNALLLGDSALYLCASSPGTGFYEQYFGPGTRLTVT.

The chain is built from TRBV28 and TRBJ1-2; weak D call: TRBD1 (5 bases). V gave up 6 bases and J gave up 4 bases, with 15 bases separating them. Germline loops: CDR1 MDHEN, CDR2 SYDVKM. The CDR3 has 14 residues. CDR3 protein: CASRPDSGIYGYTF. DNA of the CDR3: TGTGCCAGCAGACCAGACAGCGGTATCTATGGCTACACCTTC.

This chain uses TRBV2 with TRBJ2-3; 7 nucleotides align to TRBD1. The germline V gene has CDR1 SNHLY and CDR2 FYNNEI. There are 19 residues in the CDR3. V lost 7 bases to trimming and J lost 0 bases; unmatched junction nucleotides: 19. The CDR3 region has the DNA TGTGCCAGCAATATTCCCGAGGTCCGGGACAGCTATAGCACAGATACGCAGTATTTT. Amino acid sequence: CASNIPEVRDSYSTDTQYF.

The gene calls are TRBV11-2 and TRBJ2-2; tentatively, D is TRBD1 or TRBD2 (5 bases each). Trimming shortened V by 5 bases and J by 5 bases, and 18 bases separated the two germline ends. CDR3 length: 16 residues. Germline V gives CDR1 SGHAT, CDR2 FQNNGV. The CDR3 spells CASSPPGRQITGELFF. The DNA of the CDR3 is TGTGCCAGCAGCCCGCCGGGACGGCAAATTACCGGGGAGCTGTTTTTT.

The CDR3 region has the DNA TGCGCCAGCAGCCACTCCCGAGTAGCGGGGGCCTACGAGCAGTACTTC. Translating it yields CASSHSRVAGAYEQYF. The rearrangement links TRBV4-1 to TRBJ2-7; 9 bases agree with TRBD2. The CDR3 extends over 16 amino acids. Trimming took 3 bases from V and 2 from J; bases not matched to a gene: 8. Per the germline V gene, CDR1 is MGHRA and CDR2 is YSYEKL.

This chain joins TRBV7-6 and TRBJ1-2, with D tentatively TRBD1 (6 bases). The germline V gene has CDR1 SGHVS and CDR2 FNYEAQ. The length of the CDR3 is 13 residues. V gave up 8 bases and J gave up 6 bases, with 16 bases separating them. CDR3: CASGERGSDGYTF. Here the CDR3 DNA reads TGTGCCAGCGGAGAAAGGGGGTCAGATGGCTACACCTTC.

This clone has only one observation. This sequence joins TRBV5-6 and TRBJ1-2; D gene ambiguous. V lost 7 bases and J 2 bases, leaving 18 bases between the germline ends. CDR3 length: 15 amino acids. CDR1 is SGHDT, CDR2 YYEEEE, per germline. CDR3 nucleotides: TGTGCCAGCTCGGCCGACCGAGGGCCAAACTATGGCTACACCTTC. Translation: CASSADRGPNYGYTF.

This chain connects TRBV4-1 to TRBJ2-1; 13 bases are shared with TRBD2. Germline V gene sequence: CDR1 MGHRA, CDR2 YSYEKL. J was trimmed by 8 bases and V by 5 bases; bases with no gene match: 12. The CDR3 sequence is 17 residues long. Written as DNA, the CDR3 is TGCGCCAGCAGCTACACTAGCGGGAGGGCCATCATTCATGAGCAGTTCTTC. This codes for CASSYTSGRAIIHEQFF.

This rearrangement joins TRBV27 to TRBJ1-1; D perhaps matches TRBD1 (5 bases). Trimming shortened V by 1 base and J by 5 bases, and 11 bases separated the two germline ends. CDR3 size: 14 residues. Germline CDR1 MNHEY, CDR2 SMNVEV (reference sequence). CDR3 loop: CASSLLSGLTEAFF. The CDR3 DNA reads as TGTGCCAGCAGTTTATTGTCAGGGTTGACTGAAGCTTTCTTT.

This clone was found a few times. Here the CDR3 reads CSVGSTAEAFF. The DNA of the CDR3 is TGCAGCGTTGGATCTACGGCTGAAGCTTTCTTT. The chain is built from TRBV29-1 and TRBJ1-1; D gene uncertain. The V end lost 4 bases, the J end lost 6 bases, and 9 bases lay between the germline ends. Germline V gene sequence: CDR1 SQVTM, CDR2 ANQGSEA. The CDR3 contains 11 residues.